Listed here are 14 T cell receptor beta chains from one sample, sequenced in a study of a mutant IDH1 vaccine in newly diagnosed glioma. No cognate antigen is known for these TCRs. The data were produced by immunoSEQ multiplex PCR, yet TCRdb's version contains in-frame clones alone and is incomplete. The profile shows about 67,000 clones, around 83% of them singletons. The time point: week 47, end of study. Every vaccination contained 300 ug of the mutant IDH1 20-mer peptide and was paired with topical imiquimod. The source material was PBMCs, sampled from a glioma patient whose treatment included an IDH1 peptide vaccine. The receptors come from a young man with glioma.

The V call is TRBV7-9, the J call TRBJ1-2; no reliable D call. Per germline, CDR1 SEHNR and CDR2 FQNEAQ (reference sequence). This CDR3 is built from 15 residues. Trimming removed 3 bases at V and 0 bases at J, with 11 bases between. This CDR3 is CASSFLDAANYGYTF. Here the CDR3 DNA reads TGTGCCAGCAGCTTTCTGGACGCAGCTAACTATGGCTACACCTTC.

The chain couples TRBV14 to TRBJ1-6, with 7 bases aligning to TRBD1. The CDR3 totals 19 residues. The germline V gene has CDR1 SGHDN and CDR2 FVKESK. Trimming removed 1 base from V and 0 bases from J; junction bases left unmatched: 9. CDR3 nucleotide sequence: TGTGCCAGCAGCCAAGGCCGGGACAGCCACCACTCCTATAATTCACCCCTCCACTTT. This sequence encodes CASSQGRDSHHSYNSPLHF.

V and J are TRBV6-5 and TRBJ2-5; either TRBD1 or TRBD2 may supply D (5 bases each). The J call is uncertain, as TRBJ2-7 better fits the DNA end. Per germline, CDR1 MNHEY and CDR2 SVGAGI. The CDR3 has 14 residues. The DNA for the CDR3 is TGTGCCAGCAGACCTCGGGACCTCTCCTACGAGCAGTACTTC. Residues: CASRPRDLSYEQYF.

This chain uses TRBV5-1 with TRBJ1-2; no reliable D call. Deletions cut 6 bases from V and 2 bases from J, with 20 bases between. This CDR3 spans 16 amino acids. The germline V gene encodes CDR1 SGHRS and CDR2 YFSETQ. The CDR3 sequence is CASTAGRDGRNYGYTF. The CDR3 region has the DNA TGCGCCAGCACCGCGGGCAGAGACGGCCGAAACTATGGCTACACCTTC. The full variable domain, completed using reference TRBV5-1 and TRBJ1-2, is KAGVTQTPRYLIKTRGQQVTLSCSPISGHRSVSWYQQTPGQGLQFLFEYFSETQRNKGNFPGRFSGRQFSNSRSEMNVSTLELGDSALYLCASTAGRDGRNYGYTFGSGTRLTVV.

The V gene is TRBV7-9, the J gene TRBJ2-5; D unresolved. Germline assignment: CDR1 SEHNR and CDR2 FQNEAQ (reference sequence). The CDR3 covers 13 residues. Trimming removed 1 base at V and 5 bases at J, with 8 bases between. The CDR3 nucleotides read TGTGCCAGCAGCTTAGGACCTATTGAGACCCAGTACTTC. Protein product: CASSLGPIETQYF.

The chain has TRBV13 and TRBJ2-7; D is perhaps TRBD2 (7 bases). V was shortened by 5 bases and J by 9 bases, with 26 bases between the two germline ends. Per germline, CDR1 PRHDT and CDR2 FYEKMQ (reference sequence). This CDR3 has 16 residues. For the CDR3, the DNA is TGTGCCAGCAGCCGTGTCGGGGGGCTCTCGCTAACTGGGCAGTACTTC. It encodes CASSRVGGLSLTGQYF.

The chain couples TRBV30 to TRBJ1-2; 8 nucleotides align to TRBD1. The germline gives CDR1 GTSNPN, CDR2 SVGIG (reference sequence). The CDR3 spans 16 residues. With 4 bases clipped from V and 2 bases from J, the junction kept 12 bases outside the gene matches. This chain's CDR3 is CAWTRDRGRQNYGYTF. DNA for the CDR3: TGTGCCTGGACCCGAGACAGGGGACGCCAAAACTATGGCTACACCTTC. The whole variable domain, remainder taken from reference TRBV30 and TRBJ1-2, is SQTIHQWPATLVQPVGSPLSLECTVEGTSNPNLYWYRQAAGRGLQLLFYSVGIGQISSEVPQNLSASRPQDRQFILSSKKLLLSDSGFYLCAWTRDRGRQNYGYTFGSGTRLTVV.

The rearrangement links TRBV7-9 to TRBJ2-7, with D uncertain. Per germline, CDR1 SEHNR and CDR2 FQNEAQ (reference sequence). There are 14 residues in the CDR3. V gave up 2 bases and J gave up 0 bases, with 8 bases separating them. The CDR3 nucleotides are TGTGCCAGCAGCTTACTCACAGACTCCTACGAGCAGTACTTC. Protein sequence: CASSLLTDSYEQYF. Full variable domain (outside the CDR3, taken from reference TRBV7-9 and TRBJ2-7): DTGVSQNPRHKITKRGQNVTFRCDPISEHNRLYWYRQTLGQGPEFLTYFQNEAQLEKSRLLSDRFSAERPKGSFSTLEIQRTEQGDSAMYLCASSLLTDSYEQYFGPGTRLTVT.

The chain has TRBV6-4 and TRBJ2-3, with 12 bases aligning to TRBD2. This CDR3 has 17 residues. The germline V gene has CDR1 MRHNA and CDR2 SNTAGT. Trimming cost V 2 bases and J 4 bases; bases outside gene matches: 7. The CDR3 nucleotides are TGTGCCAGCAGTGACACCCTAGCGGGGGGGCCTCCAGATACGCAGTATTTT. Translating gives CASSDTLAGGPPDTQYF.

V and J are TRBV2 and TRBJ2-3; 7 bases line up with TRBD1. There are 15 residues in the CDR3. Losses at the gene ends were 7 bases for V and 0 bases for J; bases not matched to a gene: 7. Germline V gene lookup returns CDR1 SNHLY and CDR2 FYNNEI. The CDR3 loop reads CASTAQGPSTDTQYF. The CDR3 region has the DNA TGTGCCAGCACCGCACAGGGGCCAAGCACAGATACGCAGTATTTT.

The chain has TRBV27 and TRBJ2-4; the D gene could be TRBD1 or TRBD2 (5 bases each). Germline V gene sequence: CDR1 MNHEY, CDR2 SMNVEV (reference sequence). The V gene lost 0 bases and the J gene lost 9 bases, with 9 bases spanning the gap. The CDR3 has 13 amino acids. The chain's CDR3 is CASSLSDTSIQYF. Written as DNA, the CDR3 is TGTGCCAGCAGTTTATCGGACACTAGCATTCAGTACTTC.

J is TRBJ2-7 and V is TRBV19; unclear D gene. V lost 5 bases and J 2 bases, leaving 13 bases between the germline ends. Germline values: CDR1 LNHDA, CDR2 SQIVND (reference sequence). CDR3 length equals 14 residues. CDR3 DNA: TGTGCCAGTAGTTCCTTATTCCGGGCCTACGAGCAGTACTTC. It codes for CASSSLFRAYEQYF. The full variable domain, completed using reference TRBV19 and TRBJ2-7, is DGGITQSPKYLFRKEGQNVTLSCEQNLNHDAMYWYRQDPGQGLRLIYYSQIVNDFQKGDIAEGYSVSREKKESFPLTVTSAQKNPTAFYLCASSSLFRAYEQYFGPGTRLTVT.

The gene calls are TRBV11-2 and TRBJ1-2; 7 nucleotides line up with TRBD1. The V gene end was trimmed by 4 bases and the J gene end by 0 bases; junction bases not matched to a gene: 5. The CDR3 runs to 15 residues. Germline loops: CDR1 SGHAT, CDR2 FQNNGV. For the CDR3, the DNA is TGTGCCAGCAGCTCCCGGGACAGAGCTAACTATGGCTACACCTTC. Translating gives CASSSRDRANYGYTF. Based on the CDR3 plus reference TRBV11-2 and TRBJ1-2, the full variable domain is EAGVAQSPRYKIIEKRQSVAFWCNPISGHATLYWYQQILGQGPKLLIQFQNNGVVDDSQLPKDRFSAERLKGVDSTLKIQPAKLEDSAVYLCASSSRDRANYGYTFGSGTRLTVV.

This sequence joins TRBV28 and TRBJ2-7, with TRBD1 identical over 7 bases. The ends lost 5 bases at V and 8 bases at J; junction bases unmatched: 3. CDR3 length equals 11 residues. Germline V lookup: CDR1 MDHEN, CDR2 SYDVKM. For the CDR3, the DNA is TGTGCCAGCAGTGACAGGGTGAAGCAGTACTTC. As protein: CASSDRVKQYF.